The clone carrying this T cell receptor (beta chain) was observed a handful of times. Its antigen remains unidentified. The data derive from a study of T cells in Graves' hyperthyroidism and ophthalmopathy. Study conclusions and caveats: The model foresaw ophthalmopathy a median roughly 6.5 months prior to onset.

Patients aged 18 to 65 had newly diagnosed hyperthyroidism lasting under 2 months. Uncontrolled infection, other autoimmune disease, pregnancy or lactation led to exclusion. TCR beta CDR3 regions were amplified from RNA. HTBI primers were used for first-round RT-PCR of the TCR CDR3. TCRdb redid the calling of the multiplex PCR reads with MiXCR, one entry per CDR3 protein. The sample holds around 420,000 distinct CDR3 sequences, around 14% seen once. Germline CDR1 reads SGHDT; CDR2 reads YYEEEE. CDR3 length: 13 amino acids. Trimming shortened V by 2 bases and J by 3 bases, and 8 bases separated the two germline ends.

The receptor was isolated from a woman aged 18-29 years with Graves' hyperthyroidism. The V and J genes are TRBV5-6 and TRBJ1-2; TRBD1 might be the D (5 bases). The sequencing input was blood. The CDR3 DNA reads TGTGCCAGCAGCTTAAGGGACGACTATGGCTACACCTTC. It translates to CASSLRDDYGYTF.